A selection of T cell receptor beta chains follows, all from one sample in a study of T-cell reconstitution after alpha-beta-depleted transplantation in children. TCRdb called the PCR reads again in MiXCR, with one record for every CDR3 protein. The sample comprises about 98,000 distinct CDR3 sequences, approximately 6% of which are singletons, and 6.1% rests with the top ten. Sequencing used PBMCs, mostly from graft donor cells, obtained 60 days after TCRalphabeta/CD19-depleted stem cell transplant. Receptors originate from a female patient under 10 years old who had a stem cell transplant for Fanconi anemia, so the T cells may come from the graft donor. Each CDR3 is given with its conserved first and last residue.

CASSQVRDYSYEQYF,TRBV4-1,TRBJ2-7
CASSPWGGDNEQFF,TRBV3-1,TRBJ2-1
CASSLDPGTSGQETQYF,TRBV11-2,TRBJ2-5
CASNRGQNYEQYF,TRBV2,TRBJ2-7
CASRRTRAGHEQFF,TRBV2,TRBJ2-1
CASSLEPTLNTIYF,TRBV7-8,TRBJ1-3
CASSQGTGLNYGYTF,TRBV3-1,TRBJ1-2
CSVTGTGSPSEAFF,TRBV29-1,TRBJ1-1
CSATGGTDTQYF,TRBV20-1,TRBJ2-3
CSARAQGGPRFLFF,TRBV20-1,TRBJ1-4
CASSSRYRVSGYTF,TRBV7-2,TRBJ1-2
CASSPFPGAKNIQYF,TRBV3-1,TRBJ2-4
CASSLYHQGEAVTDTQYF,TRBV7-2,TRBJ2-3
CASSLGQGFMNTEAFF,TRBV12-3/TRBV12-4,TRBJ1-1
CASSTGIYGYTF,TRBV12-3/TRBV12-4,TRBJ1-2
CASSVPSDYNEQFF,TRBV6-1,TRBJ2-1
CSVGPADTQYF,TRBV29-1,TRBJ2-3
CASRKVGTFNEQFF,TRBV6-1,TRBJ2-1
CSASLPNNNEQFF,TRBV20-1,TRBJ2-1
CASSLGLAGPYEQFF,TRBV11-2,TRBJ2-1
CASSSNPSGLRYEQYF,TRBV5-1,TRBJ2-7
CASSSGTAGTGELFF,TRBV5-1,TRBJ2-2
CASSLGDTGFTDTQYF,TRBV5-1,TRBJ2-3
CASSPAGAYEQYF,TRBV18,TRBJ2-7
CASSLGTVYGYTF,TRBV12-3/TRBV12-4,TRBJ1-2
CSVDNTDTQYF,TRBV29-1,TRBJ2-3
CASSVWSYGYTF,TRBV6-1,TRBJ1-2
CASKTPGLAGGYSPLEQFF,TRBV12-3/TRBV12-4,TRBJ2-1
CASSLGHGDIQYF,TRBV5-1,TRBJ2-4
CATSRDRGPQHF,TRBV15,TRBJ1-5
CASSLGGDGTQYF,TRBV5-1,TRBJ2-5